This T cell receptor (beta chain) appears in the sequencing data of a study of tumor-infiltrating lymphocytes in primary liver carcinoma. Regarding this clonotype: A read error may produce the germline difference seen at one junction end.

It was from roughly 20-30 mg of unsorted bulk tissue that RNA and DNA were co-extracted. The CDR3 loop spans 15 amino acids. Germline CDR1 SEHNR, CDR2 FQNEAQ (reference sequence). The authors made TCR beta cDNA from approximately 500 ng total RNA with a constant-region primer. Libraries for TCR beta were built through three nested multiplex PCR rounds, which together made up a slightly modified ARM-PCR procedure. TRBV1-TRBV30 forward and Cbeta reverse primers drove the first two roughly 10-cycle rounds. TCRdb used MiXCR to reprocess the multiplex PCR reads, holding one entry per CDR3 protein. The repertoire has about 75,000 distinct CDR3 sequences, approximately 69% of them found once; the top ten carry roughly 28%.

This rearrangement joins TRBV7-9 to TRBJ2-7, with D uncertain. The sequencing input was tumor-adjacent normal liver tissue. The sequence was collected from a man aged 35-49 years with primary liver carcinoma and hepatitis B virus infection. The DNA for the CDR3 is TGTGTCAGCAGCTTCACCGCAGGAGACCCGAACGAGCAGTACTTC. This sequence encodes CVSSFTAGDPNEQYF. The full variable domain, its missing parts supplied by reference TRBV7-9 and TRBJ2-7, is DTGVSQNPRHKITKRGQNVTFRCDPISEHNRLYWYRQTLGQGPEFLTYFQNEAQLEKSRLLSDRFSAERPKGSFSTLEIQRTEQGDSAMYLCVSSFTAGDPNEQYFGPGTRLTVT.